The following is a TCR beta chain sequence with its context. Data came from immunoSEQ multiplex PCR; TCRdb stores just in-frame clones and leaves some out. Of about 250,000 clones in the sample, more than 80% were seen once. The V segment lost 6 bases and the J segment 4 bases; nucleotides outside the gene matches: 12. This CDR3 spans 16 amino acids. Germline lookup yields CDR1 ENHRY and CDR2 SYGVKD. The data originate from a study of blood T cell repertoires in COVID-19. Study in general: Material from acute and convalescent COVID-19 was sourced from the United States, Italy and Spain. In each case, the material was cDNA or gDNA derived from T cells, B-cell-depleted T cells, or PBMCs.

Sequencing input: peripheral blood. The V and J genes are TRBV10-3 and TRBJ1-3; 7 bases align to TRBD1. The receptor comes from a woman aged 30 to 39 with active or convalescent COVID-19. CDR3 loop: CAIRSNRDSPGNTIYF. In DNA form, the CDR3 reads TGTGCCATCAGATCCAACCGGGACAGCCCAGGAAACACCATATATTTT.